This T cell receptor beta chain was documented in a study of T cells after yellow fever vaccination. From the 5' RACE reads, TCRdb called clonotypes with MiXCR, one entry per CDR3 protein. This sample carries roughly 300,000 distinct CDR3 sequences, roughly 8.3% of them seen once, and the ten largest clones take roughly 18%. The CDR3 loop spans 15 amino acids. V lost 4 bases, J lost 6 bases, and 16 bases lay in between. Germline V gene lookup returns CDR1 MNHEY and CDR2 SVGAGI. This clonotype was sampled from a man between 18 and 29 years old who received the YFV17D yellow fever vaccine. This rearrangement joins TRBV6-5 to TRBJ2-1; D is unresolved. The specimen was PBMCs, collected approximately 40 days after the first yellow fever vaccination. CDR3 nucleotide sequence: TGTGCCAGCAGTTGGCGGACCCCGGAGAGCAATGAGCAGTTCTTC. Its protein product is CASSWRTPESNEQFF.